This TCR beta chain originates from a study of T cells in tumors after PD-1 blockade. Study at large: Peripheral blood samples averaged around 38,000 unique clonotypes and more than 100,000 templates. Regarding the study as a whole: Around 45% of tumor TCR clonotypes were also found in blood.

Data came from immunoSEQ multiplex PCR; TCRdb stores just in-frame clones and leaves some out. The table records about 59,000 clones, about 80% of them present only once. The V and J ends lost 4 bases and 3 bases, in that order; junction bases with no gene match: 5. CDR1 SEHNR and CDR2 FQNEAQ come from the germline V gene (reference sequence). The CDR3 extends over 14 amino acids. As to this clone: Its antigen is unidentified.

The chain recombines TRBV7-9 with TRBJ1-2, with 7 bases aligning to TRBD1. This receptor was obtained from a human donor with basal cell carcinoma. Sequencing used PBMCs, obtained before anti-PD-1 treatment. Here the CDR3 reads CASSWRDRDYGYTF. The CDR3 DNA reads as TGTGCCAGCAGCTGGAGGGACAGAGACTATGGCTACACCTTC.